The 22 T cell receptor beta chains below all came from one sample that was sequenced in a study of metastatic and nonmetastatic thyroid tumors. Among the patients, none had received any treatment before thyroid surgery. TCRdb called clones again from the PCR reads with MiXCR. In the table there are tens of thousands of clones, about 17% of which are singletons. Input material: tumor tissue. The receptor source for this set is a female donor with papillary thyroid cancer or a benign thyroid nodule (not recorded which). Some clones in this sample may be carry-over from other donors' samples.

At least ten counts were recorded for this clone. The chain is built from TRBV5-4 and TRBJ2-7; unclear D gene. Looked up from germline, CDR1 is SGHNT and CDR2 is YYREEE (reference sequence). The CDR3 runs 14 residues. Trimming removed 3 bases from V and 0 bases from J, with 10 bases in between. The CDR3 spells CASSSPQGSYEQYF. The CDR3 DNA follows: TGTGCCAGCAGCTCCCCCCAAGGCTCCTACGAGCAGTACTTC.

This clone was counted ten times or more. The J gene is TRBJ2-5, the V gene TRBV10-1; 9 positions agree with TRBD2. V lost 3 bases, J lost 1 base, and 3 bases stayed unmatched. This CDR3 has 15 residues. CDR1 WNHNN and CDR2 SYGVQD come from the germline V gene (reference sequence). The CDR3 DNA follows: TGCGCCAGCAGTGACCAGACTAGCGGCCAAGAGACCCAGTACTTC. Its translation is CASSDQTSGQETQYF.

This clone was detected many times. The J gene is TRBJ1-5, the V gene TRBV20-1; D not resolved. With 3 bases removed from V and 1 base from J, the gap between germline ends came to 7 bases. The V gene's germline CDR1 is DFQATT and CDR2 SNEGSKA (reference sequence). CDR3 length equals 13 residues. CDR3 loop: CSARDGSNQPQHF. The CDR3 DNA is TGCAGTGCTAGGGACGGAAGCAATCAGCCCCAGCATTTT.

About this clone itself: At one end the junction does not follow the germline gene, possibly because of a read error. The chain combines TRBV6-1 with TRBJ1-2, with D possibly TRBD1 on 5 matching bases. CDR1 is MNHNS and CDR2 is SASEGT in the germline V gene. The length of the CDR3 is 15 residues. The CDR3 region has the DNA TGTGCCAGCTCCTTTACAGTGCACGGGGACTATGTCTACACCTTC. It specifies CASSFTVHGDYVYTF.

This clone was observed many times. The CDR3 bases are TGTGCCAGCAGCTTACAAGGACTAGACACAGATACGCAGTATTTT. Amino acids: CASSLQGLDTDTQYF. The genes are TRBV7-9 and TRBJ2-3, with 7 bases matching TRBD2. Germline-derived CDR1 and CDR2 are SEHNR and FQNEAQ (reference sequence). V was clipped by 2 bases and J by 2 bases; unmatched bases: 4. CDR3 size: 15 residues.

This clone has just a few counts. This may be a read error: a much more frequent sequence differs by one nucleotide. The V call is TRBV29-1, the J call TRBJ2-1, with a tentative D call TRBD2 (5 bases). The CDR3 totals 14 residues. V lost 8 bases to trimming and J lost 0 bases, with 14 bases between them. Germline-derived CDR1 and CDR2 are SQVTM and ANQGSEA. The CDR3 loop reads CSSARVVSYNEQFF. As DNA, the CDR3 is TGCAGCTCCGCGAGGGTAGTCTCCTACAATGAGCAGTTCTTC.

This clone was recorded at least ten times. The chain carries TRBV19 and TRBJ2-3; D may be TRBD2 (5 bases). Germline CDR1 reads LNHDA; CDR2 reads SQIVND (reference sequence). The CDR3 covers 15 residues. V shed 3 bases and J shed 2 bases, with 12 bases lying between them. CDR3 bases: TGTGCCAGTAGTATGGGAGCTGGGGTCACAGATACGCAGTATTTT. Residues: CASSMGAGVTDTQYF.

The V and J genes are TRBV5-1 and TRBJ1-5, with 7 positions matching TRBD1. The V segment lost 0 bases and the J segment 5 bases; nucleotides outside the gene matches: 2. The CDR3 consists of 14 residues. Germline lookup yields CDR1 SGHRS and CDR2 YFSETQ. This CDR3 is CASSLGQGDQPQHF. The CDR3 DNA follows: TGCGCCAGCAGCTTGGGGCAGGGGGATCAGCCCCAGCATTTT.

This clone was recorded a few times. This may be a read error: a much more frequent sequence differs by one nucleotide. The chain couples TRBV20-1 to TRBJ2-2; D is perhaps TRBD2 (5 bases). This CDR3 region has 15 residues. Germline assignment: CDR1 DFQATT and CDR2 SNEGSKA (reference sequence). The DNA of the CDR3 is TGCGGTGCGGCTCCGGGAACCCAGTTGGCCGGGGAGCTGTTTTTT. Protein product: CGAAPGTQLAGELFF.

This clone was seen many times. V is TRBV20-1 and J is TRBJ1-2; D gene unclear. Trimming removed 3 bases from V and 7 bases from J, with 12 bases in between. The CDR3 is 12 amino acids. The germline gives CDR1 DFQATT, CDR2 SNEGSKA (reference sequence). CDR3 DNA: TGCAGTGCTAGGCGTCTAAGGCTTGGCTACACCTTC. Encoded protein: CSARRLRLGYTF.

This clone was picked up a small number of times. V and J are TRBV12-3 or TRBV12-4 and TRBJ1-5, with D hard to call. The CDR3 is 13 amino acids. The CDR3 reads CVSSCGRDQPQHF. In DNA, the CDR3 is TGTGTCAGTAGTTGTGGTAGGGATCAGCCCCAGCATTTT.

This sequence joins TRBV9 and TRBJ2-1, with D possibly matching TRBD2 (6 bases). The V end lost 4 bases, the J end lost 5 bases, and 16 bases lay between the germline ends. Germline loops: CDR1 SGDLS, CDR2 YYNGEE. The CDR3 totals 15 residues. CDR3 bases: TGTGCCAGCAGCTTAGTAAGGGACTTTCACAATGAGCAGTTCTTC. Translated, it gives CASSLVRDFHNEQFF. Variable domain in full (rest from reference TRBV9 and TRBJ2-1): DSGVTQTPKHLITATGQRVTLRCSPRSGDLSVYWYQQSLDQGLQFLIQYYNGEERAKGNILERFSAQQFPDLHSELNLSSLELGDSALYFCASSLVRDFHNEQFFGPGTRLTVL.

The chain combines TRBV11-3 with TRBJ2-2; no firm D call. The CDR3 loop spans 15 amino acids. Looked up from germline, CDR1 is SGHNT and CDR2 is YENEEA. The V end lost 5 bases, the J end lost 5 bases, and 15 bases lay between the germline ends. CDR3 DNA: TGTGCCAGCAGCACCGGGCAGGCGAGGACCGGGGAGCTGTTTTTT. The encoded protein is CASSTGQARTGELFF.

This clone appeared a few times. The junction differs from germline at one of its ends, possibly a read error. The rearrangement links TRBV6-4 to TRBJ2-1; 8 bases align to TRBD1. The germline V gene encodes CDR1 MRHNA and CDR2 SNTAGT. This CDR3 has 15 residues. The CDR3, as DNA: TGTGTCAGCAGTCGGGACAGGTACGCCTACAATGAGCAGTTCTTC. Translation gives CVSSRDRYAYNEQFF.

This chain joins TRBV7-3 and TRBJ1-2; possible D gene TRBD1, 5 bases. The germline gives CDR1 SGHTA, CDR2 FQGTGA. The CDR3 loop spans 14 amino acids. V lost 5 bases, J lost 3 bases, and 13 bases lay in between. The CDR3: CASSPAGGHYGYTF. CDR3 nucleotide sequence: TGTGCCAGCAGCCCCGCGGGGGGTCACTATGGCTACACCTTC. The whole variable domain, remainder taken from reference TRBV7-3 and TRBJ1-2, is GAGVSQTPSNKVTEKGKYVELRCDPISGHTALYWYRQSLGQGPEFLIYFQGTGAADDSGLPNDRFFAVRPEGSVSTLKIQRTERGDSAVYLCASSPAGGHYGYTFGSGTRLTVV.

The sample holds many counts of this clone. This rearrangement joins TRBV5-1 to TRBJ1-1; D gene uncertain. Trimming pared 0 bases from V and 6 bases from J, leaving 3 bases between. The CDR3 runs to 11 residues. CDR1 is SGHRS and CDR2 is YFSETQ in the germline V gene. CDR3 DNA: TGCGCCAGCAGCTTGGCGGCTGAAGCTTTCTTT. Residues: CASSLAAEAFF.

This clone came up many times. The rearrangement joins TRBV11-3 to TRBJ2-7; D is unclear. V was trimmed by 8 bases and J by 7 bases, leaving 12 bases between them. This CDR3 region has 11 residues. Per the germline V gene, CDR1 is SGHNT and CDR2 is YENEEA. DNA of the CDR3: TGTGCCAGCTCCACCTCGAGGGAGCAGTACTTC. The encoded protein is CASSTSREQYF.

Details on this clone: A read error may produce the germline difference seen at one junction end. The rearrangement links TRBV5-1 to TRBJ2-7; D might be TRBD1 or TRBD2, each matching 5 bases. The CDR3 is made up of 14 amino acids. Germline V CDR1 and CDR2: SGHRS, YFSETQ. CDR3 amino acids: CASSYGRVTGELYF. CDR3 DNA sequence: TGCGCCAGCAGCTACGGCAGGGTCACCGGGGAGCTGTACTTC.

This clone was counted only a few times. V and J are TRBV6-1 and TRBJ2-7; D gene ambiguous. The CDR3 runs 14 residues. Trimming took 3 bases from V and 3 from J, leaving 12 bases between them. Germline CDR1 and CDR2: MNHNS and SASEGT. CDR3 loop: CASSDWATYYEQYF. The CDR3 DNA sequence: TGTGCCAGCAGTGACTGGGCCACATACTACGAGCAGTACTTC.

This clone was observed at least ten times. This rearrangement joins TRBV10-3 to TRBJ1-1; a weak D match, TRBD1 (6 bases). CDR1 is ENHRY and CDR2 is SYGVKD in the germline V gene. The CDR3 has 12 amino acids. The V end was cut by 8 bases, the J end by 3 bases, with 10 bases between. In DNA, the CDR3 is TGTGCCATCCAGGGGCTGGACACTGAAGCTTTCTTT. It specifies CAIQGLDTEAFF.

This clone has a count of ten or more. The V and J genes are TRBV4-3 and TRBJ2-2; TRBD2 aligns across 11 bases. The CDR3 extends over 16 amino acids. Unmatched junction bases numbered 5, after V lost 3 bases and J lost 5 bases. Germline V lookup: CDR1 LGHNA, CDR2 YSLEER. CDR3 loop: CASSHLSGRATGELFF. CDR3 nucleotides: TGCGCCAGCAGCCATCTTAGCGGGAGGGCAACCGGGGAGCTGTTTTTT.

Here the CDR3 DNA reads TGCGCCAGCAGCTTGTATTCCTCTGCTCAGTACTTC. Translation gives CASSLYSSAQYF. The V gene is TRBV5-1, the J gene TRBJ2-7; D gene unclear. In germline, CDR1 is SGHRS, CDR2 YFSETQ. This CDR3 contains 12 residues. V gave up 1 base and J gave up 10 bases, with 12 bases separating them.